The clone carrying this TCR beta chain was observed many times. Antigen: not known. This sample was taken from a study of CD8+CD57+ T cells in acquired aplastic anemia. Study background: Sorted CD4+ and CD8+ cells gave a mean 3.2 ug DNA, range about 0.17 to 27.4 ug. Study observations and caveats: It was found that almost 30 CD8+ CDR3 sequences were shared between patients and controls. Levels of CD8+ Simpson's diversity were not significantly distinct in patients versus controls.

Looked up from germline, CDR1 is SGHRS and CDR2 is YFSETQ. Trimming cost V 2 bases and J 0 bases, with 9 bases left between them. CDR3 length equals 14 residues. Sequencing was done on patients that had shown CD8+CD57+ cell expansion by flow cytometry. TCR beta VDJ combinations and CDR3 sequences were profiled from genomic DNA. TCRdb analysed the reads with MiXCR anew, one entry per CDR3 protein. The sample carries 150,000 to 200,000 distinct CDR3 sequences, around 43% recorded once. The rearrangement joins TRBV5-1 to TRBJ2-7, with a tentative D call TRBD1 (6 bases). Sequenced material: sorted CD4+, CD8+, or CD8+CD57+ T cells (not recorded which) from PBMCs. This TCR came from a human donor with aplastic anemia. The CDR3 DNA is TGCGCCAGCAGCTTAACAGGGTCCTCCTACGAGCAGTACTTC. Translating it yields CASSLTGSSYEQYF.